These 19 T cell receptor beta chains share one sample of origin, sequenced in a study of CD8+CD57+ T cells in acquired aplastic anemia. CD8+CD57+ cell expansion, shown by flow cytometry, had occurred in the patients selected for sequencing. CDR3 and TCR beta VDJ profiling relied on a genomic DNA template. MiXCR, run by TCRdb on the reads, gives a single entry per CDR3 protein. The repertoire includes approximately 200,000 distinct CDR3 sequences, around 50% of them detected once, and around 20% sits in the top ten. The sequencing sample was made of sorted CD4+, CD8+, or CD8+CD57+ T cells (not recorded which) from PBMCs. All receptors come from a human donor with aplastic anemia.

The chain combines TRBV7-9 with TRBJ1-1; 7 bases map to TRBD1. CDR3 length equals 16 residues. V trimming: 2 bases; J trimming: 3 bases; junction bases outside the gene matches: 9. Germline CDR1 is SEHNR and CDR2 is FQNEAQ (reference sequence). CDR3 nucleotide sequence: TGTGCCAGCAGCTTAAGAGGGGGCGGGTGGGACACTGAAGCTTTCTTT. Translating it yields CASSLRGGGWDTEAFF.

This clonotype was detected ten times or more. The chain has TRBV2 and TRBJ1-6; D call uncertain. The ends were cut back, 1 base at V and 3 bases at J, with 7 bases in the middle. Germline V lookup: CDR1 SNHLY, CDR2 FYNNEI. This CDR3 spans 15 amino acids. CDR3: CASSEVTSYNSPLHF. The CDR3 region has the DNA TGTGCCAGCAGTGAAGTCACGAGCTATAATTCACCCCTCCACTTT.

The sample holds many counts of this clonotype. The V gene is TRBV2, the J gene TRBJ2-3; TRBD1 matches 7 bases. J lost 7 bases, V lost 8 bases, and 6 bases had no gene match. This CDR3 is 12 amino acids long. The germline CDR1 and CDR2 sequences are SNHLY and FYNNEI. CDR3 bases: TGTGCCAGCTGTAGGACAGGCCATACGCAGTATTTT. This encodes CASCRTGHTQYF. The full variable domain, rest sourced from reference TRBV2 and TRBJ2-3, is EPEVTQTPSHQVTQMGQEVILRCVPISNHLYFYWYRQILGQKVEFLVSFYNNEISEKSEIFDDQFSVERPDGSNFTLKIRSTKLEDSAMYFCASCRTGHTQYFGPGTRLTVL.

This clonotype was seen just once. The rearrangement links TRBV5-1 to TRBJ2-1, with TRBD2 matching over 8 bases. Germline CDR1 reads SGHRS; CDR2 reads YFSETQ. The V gene end was trimmed by 0 bases and the J gene end by 3 bases; junction bases not matched to a gene: 2. This CDR3 has 15 residues. CDR3 protein: CASSLAGGVYNEQFF. DNA of the CDR3: TGCGCCAGCAGCTTGGCCGGGGGGGTCTACAATGAGCAGTTCTTC. Complete variable domain (other parts from reference TRBV5-1 and TRBJ2-1): KAGVTQTPRYLIKTRGQQVTLSCSPISGHRSVSWYQQTPGQGLQFLFEYFSETQRNKGNFPGRFSGRQFSNSRSEMNVSTLELGDSALYLCASSLAGGVYNEQFFGPGTRLTVL.

The chain couples TRBV29-1 to TRBJ2-7; 8 bases line up with TRBD1. The V gene's germline CDR1 is SQVTM and CDR2 ANQGSEA. The junction had 2 bases not matched to a gene; V was cut back by 4 bases and J by 3 bases. The CDR3 has 12 amino acids. CDR3 nucleotide sequence: TGCAGCGTTGGGGACAGGTTCTACGAGCAGTACTTC. Amino acids: CSVGDRFYEQYF.

The V gene is TRBV7-9, the J gene TRBJ2-7, with D perhaps matching TRBD2 (5 bases). V shed 5 bases and J shed 7 bases, with 12 bases lying between them. Germline CDR1 SEHNR, CDR2 FQNEAQ (reference sequence). The CDR3 consists of 12 residues. The CDR3 sequence: CASSQGPGEQYF. The CDR3 nucleotides read TGTGCCAGCAGCCAAGGACCGGGAGAGCAGTACTTC.

Turning to this clonotype: A much larger clone lies one base from this, so it may be a read error. The J gene is TRBJ2-6, the V gene TRBV19, with 8 bases fitting TRBD1. CDR1 LNHDA and CDR2 SQIVND come from the germline V gene (reference sequence). The CDR3 is made up of 17 amino acids. The trim removed 5 bases at V and 2 bases at J, leaving 8 bases unmatched. Written as DNA, the CDR3 is TGTGCCAGTAGTCGGGACAGGCGATCCCCTGGGGCCAACGTCCTGACTTTC. It codes for CASSRDRRSPGANVLTF.

The V and J genes are TRBV19 and TRBJ2-5; D may be TRBD1 (6 bases). Germline loops: CDR1 LNHDA, CDR2 SQIVND (reference sequence). CDR3 size: 13 residues. V lost 4 bases, J lost 4 bases, and 10 bases lay in between. The CDR3 spells CASSTTGLETQYF. The CDR3 DNA follows: TGTGCCAGTAGTACTACAGGGTTAGAGACCCAGTACTTC.

The chain employs TRBV7-9 and TRBJ1-2; tentative D call: TRBD1 (6 bases). V lost 2 bases and J 4 bases, leaving 11 bases between the germline ends. CDR1 SEHNR and CDR2 FQNEAQ come from the germline V gene (reference sequence). The CDR3 length is 14 residues. The CDR3 here is CASSLLRGAYGYTF. CDR3 nucleotide sequence: TGTGCCAGCAGCTTACTACGGGGGGCCTATGGCTACACCTTC.

This clonotype was observed many times. The J gene is TRBJ2-1, the V gene TRBV29-1; D may be TRBD1 (7 bases). Germline lookup yields CDR1 SQVTM and CDR2 ANQGSEA. V lost 7 bases and J lost 5, with 9 bases in between. This CDR3 contains 11 residues. The CDR3 protein is CSARGDNEQFF. The CDR3 DNA sequence: TGCAGCGCCAGGGGGGACAATGAGCAGTTCTTC.

Worth noting for this clonotype: One junction end disagrees with the germline gene, perhaps due to a read error. The genes are TRBV10-3 and TRBJ1-3, with a weak D call TRBD1 (6 bases). CDR1 is ENHRY and CDR2 is SYGVKD in the germline V gene. This CDR3 has 15 residues. CDR3 region: CASSGRDNSGSTIYF. CDR3 nucleotide sequence: TGTGCCAGCAGTGGGAGGGACAACTCTGGAAGCACCATATATTTT.

The J gene is TRBJ1-2, the V gene TRBV2; 7 bases line up with TRBD1. Germline V lookup: CDR1 SNHLY, CDR2 FYNNEI. Trimming at V came to 5 bases and at J to 4 bases, leaving 7 bases not matched to a gene. This CDR3 is built from 14 residues. The CDR3 nucleotides are TGTGCCAGCAGTATCGGGACAGCCCGCTATGGCTACACCTTC. Its protein is CASSIGTARYGYTF. The full variable domain, rest sourced from reference TRBV2 and TRBJ1-2, is EPEVTQTPSHQVTQMGQEVILRCVPISNHLYFYWYRQILGQKVEFLVSFYNNEISEKSEIFDDQFSVERPDGSNFTLKIRSTKLEDSAMYFCASSIGTARYGYTFGSGTRLTVV.

J is TRBJ2-3 and V is TRBV7-9; maybe TRBD1 (5 bases). The V gene lost 7 bases and the J gene lost 4 bases, with 18 bases spanning the gap. CDR1 and CDR2 from the germline V gene are SEHNR and FQNEAQ (reference sequence). The CDR3 is 15 amino acids. CDR3: CASTKGPPFADTQYF. The CDR3 DNA sequence: TGTGCCAGCACCAAGGGGCCACCTTTCGCAGATACGCAGTATTTT.

This clonotype was seen only once. The V call is TRBV20-1, the J call TRBJ1-6; 8 nucleotides match TRBD1. V gave up 1 base and J gave up 7 bases; unmatched junction bases: 6. CDR3 length equals 15 residues. Per the germline V gene, CDR1 is DFQATT and CDR2 is SNEGSKA (reference sequence). In DNA form, the CDR3 reads TGCAGTGCTAGAGGTATGACAGGGGCAAATTCACCCCTCCACTTT. Protein product: CSARGMTGANSPLHF.

The chain carries TRBV7-2 and TRBJ2-7; D may be TRBD1 (6 bases). Germline CDR1 is SGHTA and CDR2 is FQGNSA. The CDR3 loop spans 14 amino acids. The V and J ends lost 3 bases and 5 bases respectively, with 14 bases between them. Here the CDR3 DNA reads TGTGCCAGCAGCTTGGACAGAGCCTTCGACGAGCAGTACTTC. Its translation: CASSLDRAFDEQYF.

The chain couples TRBV5-8 to TRBJ1-2; 9 bases map to TRBD1. The V and J ends lost 1 base and 4 bases, in that order; junction bases with no gene match: 8. Germline CDR1 is SGHTS and CDR2 is YDEGEE. This CDR3 is built from 16 residues. Written as DNA, the CDR3 is TGTGCCAGCAGCTTGAGGTCAGGGACAGGGAGCTATGGCTACACCTTC. Residues: CASSLRSGTGSYGYTF.

V usage is TRBV7-9 and J usage is TRBJ2-1; the match to TRBD2 covers 10 bases. V lost 4 bases to trimming and J lost 2 bases; unmatched junction nucleotides: 5. Germline lookup yields CDR1 SEHNR and CDR2 FQNEAQ (reference sequence). The CDR3 is 16 amino acids. This chain's CDR3 is CASSSRSGRAYNEQFF. CDR3 DNA: TGTGCCAGCAGCTCACGCAGCGGGAGGGCCTACAATGAGCAGTTCTTC.

The chain has TRBV19 and TRBJ1-5; D perhaps matches TRBD1 (6 bases). The CDR3 has 15 residues. Trimming left V 6 bases short and J 4 bases short, with 16 bases between. Germline lookup yields CDR1 LNHDA and CDR2 SQIVND (reference sequence). CDR3 in amino acids: CASRNRDKRNQPQHF. In DNA form, the CDR3 reads TGTGCCAGTAGAAACCGGGACAAGAGGAATCAGCCCCAGCATTTT. Supplemented by reference TRBV19 and TRBJ1-5, the full variable domain reads DGGITQSPKYLFRKEGQNVTLSCEQNLNHDAMYWYRQDPGQGLRLIYYSQIVNDFQKGDIAEGYSVSREKKESFPLTVTSAQKNPTAFYLCASRNRDKRNQPQHFGDGTRLSIL.

This clonotype came up many times. V is TRBV29-1 and J is TRBJ2-3, with 10 bases lining up with TRBD2. The CDR3 extends over 14 amino acids. Germline values: CDR1 SQVTM, CDR2 ANQGSEA. The junction had 7 bases not matched to a gene; V was cut back by 7 bases and J by 3 bases. Written as DNA, the CDR3 is TGCAGCGGCCAGCGGGGGGGATTTACAGATACGCAGTATTTT. Translated: CSGQRGGFTDTQYF.